These 22 T cell receptor beta chains were all obtained from the same sample, sequenced in a study of pediatric ulcerative colitis. Using immunoSEQ multiplex PCR, the repertoire was profiled, and TCRdb retains in-frame clones only, with some absent. This sample carries about 12,000 clones, about 74% of them seen once, and the ten largest clones take roughly 4.7%. During colonoscopy, one to two rectal pinch biopsies were collected. Sample: gut tissue. These receptors all stem from a boy aged 5-17 years who was a control in a study of pediatric ulcerative colitis.

CDR3 residues: CASSPGASGRTQYF. CDR3 bases: TGTGCCAGTAGCCCTGGTGCTAGCGGGAGGACCCAGTACTTC. The chain recombines TRBV19 with TRBJ2-5; 10 bases are shared with TRBD2. V was clipped by 6 bases and J by 7 bases; unmatched bases: 8. This CDR3 spans 14 amino acids. The germline CDR1 and CDR2 sequences are LNHDA and SQIVND (reference sequence).

The chain combines TRBV14 with TRBJ2-5; 7 nucleotides line up with TRBD1. Germline CDR1 SGHDN, CDR2 FVKESK. Trimming at V came to 4 bases and at J to 2 bases, leaving 7 bases not matched to a gene. The CDR3 runs 15 residues. The CDR3 DNA sequence: TGTGCCAGCAGCCCCCTGACAGGGTGGCAAGAGACCCAGTACTTC. This gives the protein CASSPLTGWQETQYF.

Comments on this clone: The junction departs from the called germline gene at one end, perhaps through a read error. V usage is TRBV7-9 and J usage is TRBJ1-4; no reliable D call. Germline lookup yields CDR1 SEHNR and CDR2 FQNEAQ (reference sequence). The CDR3 covers 15 residues. Here the CDR3 reads CASSLEAIRNEKLFF. In nucleotides, the CDR3 is TGTGCCAGCAGCTTAGAAGCCATTAGGAATGAGAAACTGTTTTTT. Full variable domain (missing parts from reference TRBV7-9 and TRBJ1-4): DTGVSQNPRHKITKRGQNVTFRCDPISEHNRLYWYRQTLGQGPEFLTYFQNEAQLEKSRLLSDRFSAERPKGSFSTLEIQRTEQGDSAMYLCASSLEAIRNEKLFFGSGTQLSVL.

The rearrangement joins TRBV4-2 to TRBJ1-5; D is undetermined. The length of the CDR3 is 17 residues. V was clipped by 4 bases and J by 2 bases, with 18 bases between them. Germline V lookup: CDR1 LGHNA, CDR2 YNFKEQ. CDR3 DNA sequence: TGTGCCAGCAGCCCCCGAGGGAGGCACATCGGCAATCAGCCCCAGCATTTT. It translates to CASSPRGRHIGNQPQHF.

This clone turned up a few times. V is TRBV2 and J is TRBJ2-7; the D gene is possibly TRBD1 (5 bases). V was cut by 5 bases and J by 0 bases, with 17 bases left in between. CDR3 size: 16 residues. Germline V gene lookup returns CDR1 SNHLY and CDR2 FYNNEI. This CDR3 is CASSLAGSASSYEQYF. CDR3 sequence (DNA): TGTGCCAGCAGTCTGGCAGGGTCGGCGAGCTCCTACGAGCAGTACTTC.

The chain uses TRBV7-2 and TRBJ1-3, with D unclear. V lost 4 bases and J 0 bases, leaving 4 bases between the germline ends. CDR3 length equals 13 residues. CDR1 SGHTA and CDR2 FQGNSA come from the germline V gene. The CDR3 nucleotides are TGTGCCAGCAGCTCTTACTCTGGAAACACCATATATTTT. It codes for CASSSYSGNTIYF.

The chain has TRBV10-2 and TRBJ2-2, with 7 bases fitting TRBD1. This CDR3 is built from 16 residues. After removal of 8 bases from V and 0 bases from J, the junction contained 9 bases not matched to a gene. Germline assignment: CDR1 WSHSY and CDR2 SAAADI. The chain's CDR3 is CASRTGARTNTGELFF. The CDR3 DNA sequence: TGCGCCAGCCGCACAGGGGCGAGGACGAACACCGGGGAGCTGTTTTTT.

This chain joins TRBV2 and TRBJ1-1; D remains ambiguous. Germline values: CDR1 SNHLY, CDR2 FYNNEI. V lost 0 bases, J lost 0 bases, and 20 bases lay in between. The CDR3 consists of 19 residues. CDR3 sequence reads: CASSEAPFGVSHMNTEAFF. In nucleotides, the CDR3 is TGTGCCAGCAGTGAAGCCCCTTTCGGGGTCTCCCACATGAACACTGAAGCTTTCTTT.

V and J are TRBV5-4 and TRBJ2-7; no definite D call. V was pared by 0 bases and J by 5 bases, with 12 bases between. Germline V CDR1 and CDR2: SGHNT, YYREEE (reference sequence). The CDR3 is 14 amino acids. For the CDR3, the DNA is TGTGCCAGCAGCTTGGTTGAGTCCAGAAACGAGCAGTACTTC. Protein sequence: CASSLVESRNEQYF. The whole variable domain, remainder taken from reference TRBV5-4 and TRBJ2-7, is ETGVTQSPTHLIKTRGQQVTLRCSSQSGHNTVSWYQQALGQGPQFIFQYYREEENGRGNFPPRFSGLQFPNYSSELNVNALELDDSALYLCASSLVESRNEQYFGPGTRLTVT.

The chain couples TRBV30 to TRBJ1-4; 8 bases fit TRBD1. V lost 0 bases, J lost 2 bases, and 11 bases stayed unmatched. The CDR3 consists of 18 residues. Germline V gene sequence: CDR1 GTSNPN, CDR2 SVGIG (reference sequence). CDR3: CAWSVGQGFLSTNEKLFF. The DNA of the CDR3 is TGTGCCTGGAGTGTAGGACAGGGTTTTTTAAGCACTAATGAAAAACTGTTTTTT.

J is TRBJ2-5 and V is TRBV18; 8 bases align to TRBD1. This CDR3 spans 14 amino acids. Looked up from germline, CDR1 is KGHSH and CDR2 is LQKENI. V dropped 0 bases and J dropped 4; count of bases not matched to a gene: 1. The CDR3, as DNA: TGTGCCAGCTCACCACCCGGACAGGGAGAGACCCAGTACTTC. It encodes CASSPPGQGETQYF.

This CDR3 is CASSLVPSTSGRAAYNEQFF. DNA of the CDR3: TGTGCCAGCAGCTTAGTGCCATCGACTAGCGGGAGGGCAGCCTACAATGAGCAGTTCTTC. J is TRBJ2-1 and V is TRBV7-3; the match to TRBD2 covers 14 bases. Germline V lookup: CDR1 SGHTA, CDR2 FQGTGA. With 2 bases clipped from V and 2 bases from J, the junction kept 11 bases outside the gene matches. The CDR3 has 20 amino acids.

The CDR3 region is CASSWSMDLWAGELFF. In DNA form, the CDR3 reads TGCGCCAGCAGCTGGAGTATGGACCTCTGGGCCGGGGAGCTGTTTTTT. The chain combines TRBV4-3 with TRBJ2-2; no definite D call. Germline V gives CDR1 LGHNA, CDR2 YSLEER. Trimming stripped 5 bases from V and 6 bases from J, with 19 bases between. The CDR3 totals 16 residues.

V gene TRBV10-3 combines with J gene TRBJ2-3, with a possible D match to TRBD1 (6 bases). This CDR3 contains 13 residues. Germline loops: CDR1 ENHRY, CDR2 SYGVKD. The V end lost 0 bases, the J end lost 7 bases, and 8 bases lay between the germline ends. The CDR3 loop reads CAISESRGNTQYF. The DNA for the CDR3 is TGTGCCATCAGTGAGTCCAGGGGAAATACGCAGTATTTT.

Of note for this clone: At one boundary the junction diverges from the germline segment, which might be a read error. The chain is built from TRBV19 and TRBJ1-1; D unresolved. Germline CDR1 LNHDA, CDR2 SQIVND (reference sequence). The CDR3 runs to 14 residues. CDR3 nucleotides: TGTGCCAGTACCTCTGGAACGGTGAACAATGAAGCTTTCTTT. Protein sequence: CASTSGTVNNEAFF.

V is TRBV7-8 and J is TRBJ2-7, with D perhaps assigned TRBD1 or TRBD2 (5 bases each). Germline CDR1 and CDR2: SGHVS and FQNEAQ. CDR3 size: 14 residues. The V gene lost 0 bases and the J gene lost 6 bases, with 12 bases spanning the gap. The CDR3, as DNA: TGTGCCAGCAGCTTAGCCGGGACCACGGTCGAGCAGTACTTC. The encoded protein is CASSLAGTTVEQYF.

The genes are TRBV4-3 and TRBJ1-2; a weak D match, TRBD1 (5 bases). The germline V and J ends were trimmed by 0 bases and 7 bases, with 9 bases remaining between them. The CDR3 spans 13 residues. Germline V CDR1 and CDR2: LGHNA, YSLEER. The CDR3 loop is CASSQDRVGGYTF. DNA of the CDR3: TGCGCCAGCAGCCAAGACAGGGTCGGTGGCTACACCTTC.

The V gene is TRBV19, the J gene TRBJ2-3; possible D gene TRBD1, 6 bases. The length of the CDR3 is 14 residues. Trimming pared 6 bases from V and 0 bases from J, leaving 10 bases between. The germline gives CDR1 LNHDA, CDR2 SQIVND (reference sequence). The chain's CDR3 is CASRVRGSTDTQYF. CDR3 nucleotide sequence: TGTGCCAGTAGGGTGAGGGGGAGCACAGATACGCAGTATTTT.

The rearrangement uses TRBV1 and TRBJ2-1; the table's D call of TRBD2 was not tested on the DNA. TRBV1 represents a pseudogene. The CDR3 spans 15 residues. The CDR3 spells CTSSQGTSGRHEQFF. The CDR3 DNA reads TGCACCAGCAGCCAAGGGACTAGCGGGAGACATGAGCAGTTCTTC.

This clone was recorded only once. The CDR3 nucleotides read TGTGCCAGCTCACCGATGGTCCAGGGGGCAGGGGGAACTGAAGCTTTCTTT. Translating it yields CASSPMVQGAGGTEAFF. This chain connects TRBV18 to TRBJ1-1; 8 bases map to TRBD1. J was trimmed by 5 bases and V by 3 bases; bases with no gene match: 14. CDR1 is KGHSH and CDR2 is LQKENI in the germline V gene. The CDR3 spans 17 residues.

This chain joins TRBV7-6 and TRBJ2-1, with a weak D call TRBD1 (5 bases). In germline, CDR1 is SGHVS, CDR2 FNYEAQ. The CDR3 runs to 17 residues. Trimming left V 1 base short and J 4 bases short, with 17 bases between. DNA of the CDR3: TGTGCCAGCAGCTTAGTCCCTAACTTTAGACAGTACAATGAGCAGTTCTTC. It translates to CASSLVPNFRQYNEQFF.

The chain employs TRBV6-1 and TRBJ2-1; TRBD2 aligns across 9 bases. V trimming: 0 bases; J trimming: 7 bases; junction bases outside the gene matches: 7. This CDR3 has 16 residues. Germline CDR1 is MNHNS and CDR2 is SASEGT. The CDR3 protein is CASSEAPSGIRNEQFF. CDR3 bases: TGTGCCAGCAGTGAAGCCCCTAGCGGGATACGGAATGAGCAGTTCTTC.